The 18 T cell receptor beta chains given below trace back to one sample, sequenced in a study of blood T cells in healthy people across ages. For the second PCR, which ran for 7 to 11 cycles, a sample-barcoded 5' primer and a J-beta primer mix were used. TCRdb independently ran MiXCR on the 5' RACE reads; one entry per CDR3 protein. The table lists around 1.5 million distinct CDR3 sequences, approximately 32% of them singletons. The sample comprised blood. These TCRs come from a woman in her 30s in good health.

V usage is TRBV28 and J usage is TRBJ1-2; D is uncertain. Trimming took off 2 bases at V and 6 bases at J, with 16 bases between the two ends. This CDR3 is 15 amino acids long. Germline values: CDR1 MDHEN, CDR2 SYDVKM. The CDR3 protein is CASSLDLRSGNGYTF. The CDR3 DNA reads TGTGCCAGCAGTTTAGATCTCAGGTCGGGGAATGGCTACACCTTC.

The chain carries TRBV7-2 and TRBJ2-1, with D perhaps being TRBD1 or TRBD2 (5 bases each). Trimming pared 1 base from V and 8 bases from J, leaving 9 bases between. Germline V gene lookup returns CDR1 SGHTA and CDR2 FQGNSA. The CDR3 has 13 residues. CDR3 region: CASSLDRDDEQFF. The CDR3, as DNA: TGTGCCAGCAGCTTAGATAGGGACGATGAGCAGTTCTTC.

This clonotype was picked up a small number of times. V and J are TRBV18 and TRBJ2-1; 12 bases map to TRBD1. V shed 4 bases, J shed 8 bases, and the junction held 12 bases outside the gene matches. This CDR3 comprises 17 residues. Germline CDR1 is KGHSH and CDR2 is LQKENI. CDR3 sequence: CASSLLSPGQGADEQFF. In nucleotides, the CDR3 is TGTGCCAGCTCACTGTTATCACCGGGACAGGGGGCGGATGAGCAGTTCTTC.

This clonotype was observed a handful of times. V and J are TRBV20-1 and TRBJ2-1, with 8 bases matching TRBD2. After removal of 5 bases from V and 8 bases from J, the junction contained 11 bases not matched to a gene. Germline CDR1 and CDR2: DFQATT and SNEGSKA (reference sequence). The CDR3 is 14 residues long. In DNA, the CDR3 is TGCAGTGCTCCGGGACTAGGGAAGTTGGATGAGCAGTTCTTC. Protein sequence: CSAPGLGKLDEQFF.

The chain couples TRBV5-1 to TRBJ2-1; D may be TRBD2 (6 bases). The V end was cut by 3 bases, the J end by 5 bases, with 15 bases between. Per the germline V gene, CDR1 is SGHRS and CDR2 is YFSETQ. The CDR3 contains 15 residues. CDR3 region: CASSSGTSSNNEQFF. In nucleotides, the CDR3 is TGCGCCAGCAGCTCTGGCACTAGCAGTAACAATGAGCAGTTCTTC.

This clonotype occurred a few times. The chain uses TRBV5-1 and TRBJ1-1; 8 bases fit TRBD1. The CDR3 has 14 residues. The germline gives CDR1 SGHRS, CDR2 YFSETQ. V shed 4 bases, J shed 4 bases, and the junction held 6 bases outside the gene matches. CDR3 region: CASSDGQGGTEAFF. The CDR3 nucleotides read TGCGCCAGCAGCGATGGACAGGGCGGCACTGAAGCTTTCTTT.

The CDR3: CTLAGGLYNEQFF. The CDR3 region has the DNA TGCACGCTAGCGGGGGGGCTCTACAATGAGCAGTTCTTC. This chain connects TRBV20-1 to TRBJ2-1; TRBD2 matches 12 bases. Germline CDR1 reads DFQATT; CDR2 reads SNEGSKA (reference sequence). The CDR3 covers 13 residues.

This clonotype has a handful of counts. The J gene is TRBJ2-7, the V gene TRBV7-9; the D gene could be TRBD1 or TRBD2 (5 bases each). The V end was cut by 4 bases, the J end by 4 bases, with 14 bases between. The CDR3 is 14 residues long. The germline V gene has CDR1 SEHNR and CDR2 FQNEAQ (reference sequence). CDR3 in DNA: TGTGCCAGCAGCTCCCGCGGCAGGGAGTACGAGCAGTACTTC. Its translation: CASSSRGREYEQYF.

This chain joins TRBV5-1 and TRBJ1-1; D is uncertain. This CDR3 has 15 amino acids. The germline V gene encodes CDR1 SGHRS and CDR2 YFSETQ. The V gene lost 4 bases and the J gene lost 0 bases, with 13 bases spanning the gap. For the CDR3, the DNA is TGCGCCAGCAGCGCGGTCGCCCAGATGAACACTGAAGCTTTCTTT. Protein sequence: CASSAVAQMNTEAFF.

This chain links TRBV27 with TRBJ2-1, with 10 bases identical to TRBD2. The CDR3 consists of 14 residues. The germline CDR1 and CDR2 sequences are MNHEY and SMNVEV (reference sequence). The trim removed 2 bases at V and 8 bases at J, leaving 3 bases unmatched. CDR3 nucleotides: TGTGCCAGCAGTTTAACTAGCGGGAAGCATGAGCAGTTCTTC. This encodes CASSLTSGKHEQFF.

J is TRBJ1-2 and V is TRBV12-5, with a weak D call TRBD1 (6 bases). V gave up 0 bases and J gave up 7 bases, with 18 bases separating them. This CDR3 is built from 16 residues. Germline V gene lookup returns CDR1 LGHNT and CDR2 FRNRAP. The CDR3 DNA reads TGTGCTAGTGGTTTGGTCCATGCAGGGGCTCTCGGTGGCTACACCTTC. It encodes CASGLVHAGALGGYTF.

Only one count was recorded for this clonotype. This chain connects TRBV20-1 to TRBJ2-1; 10 bases match TRBD2. The CDR3 is made up of 14 amino acids. The germline CDR1 and CDR2 sequences are DFQATT and SNEGSKA (reference sequence). J lost 4 bases, V lost 5 bases, and 5 bases had no gene match. DNA of the CDR3: TGCAGTGCTCAACTAGCGGGGCCTTACAATGAGCAGTTCTTC. Protein sequence: CSAQLAGPYNEQFF.

A few counts support this clonotype. The rearrangement uses TRBV6-5 and TRBJ2-7; 9 positions agree with TRBD2. The CDR3 totals 14 residues. The V and J ends lost 6 bases and 5 bases, in that order; junction bases with no gene match: 8. Germline V gene data show CDR1 as MNHEY and CDR2 as SVGAGI. This CDR3 is CASRTPGTSHEQYF. DNA of the CDR3: TGTGCCAGCAGAACGCCCGGGACTAGCCACGAGCAGTACTTC.

The chain recombines TRBV3-1 with TRBJ2-3, with D maybe TRBD1 (5 bases). CDR1 is LGHDT and CDR2 is YNNKEL in the germline V gene (reference sequence). The CDR3 is 18 amino acids. V shed 1 base and J shed 1 base, with 18 bases lying between them. The CDR3 sequence is CASSQAPTAGYRTDTQYF. In DNA, the CDR3 is TGTGCCAGCAGCCAAGCACCTACAGCAGGGTATCGCACAGATACGCAGTATTTT.

The gene calls are TRBV28 and TRBJ1-6, with TRBD1 identical over 7 bases. The CDR3 runs to 12 residues. Germline CDR1 is MDHEN and CDR2 is SYDVKM. V lost 9 bases, J lost 8 bases, and 4 bases stayed unmatched. The CDR3 DNA reads as TGTGCCAGTAGGGACAGTCATTCACCCCTCCACTTT. Translating gives CASRDSHSPLHF.

This rearrangement joins TRBV25-1 to TRBJ1-3; 8 bases align to TRBD1. Germline V lookup: CDR1 MGHDK, CDR2 SYGVNS. The CDR3 is made up of 16 amino acids. Trimming took 6 bases from V and 1 from J; bases not matched to a gene: 8. The CDR3 region has the DNA TGTGCCAGCAGAAAAGCCGGGACAGGTTCTGGAAACACCATATATTTT. This codes for CASRKAGTGSGNTIYF. Using reference TRBV25-1 and TRBJ1-3 for the parts outside the CDR3, the full variable domain is EADIYQTPRYLVIGTGKKITLECSQTMGHDKMYWYQQDPGMELHLIHYSYGVNSTEKGDLSSESTVSRIRTEHFPLTLESARPSHTSQYLCASRKAGTGSGNTIYFGEGSWLTVV.

This chain joins TRBV12-3 or TRBV12-4 and TRBJ1-1; TRBD1 matches 8 bases. This CDR3 has 16 amino acids. V shed 1 base and J 4 bases; nucleotides not matched to a gene: 8. CDR3 sequence (DNA): TGTGCCAGCAGTTTAGGGACAGGGACACCTTCCACTGAAGCTTTCTTT. Its protein product is CASSLGTGTPSTEAFF.

Note on this clonotype: Possible read error: a much larger clone is one base away. This rearrangement joins TRBV20-1 to TRBJ1-2; 7 nucleotides agree with TRBD1. The germline CDR1 and CDR2 sequences are DFQATT and SNEGSKA (reference sequence). With V trimmed by 4 bases and J by 3 bases, 8 bases remained unmatched. The CDR3 length is 14 residues. CDR3: CSANAGGRYYGYTF. The DNA for the CDR3 is TGCAGTGCTAACGCAGGGGGAAGGTACTATGGCTACACCTTC.